The sequence of this TCR beta chain was determined in a study of graft-versus-host responses after intestinal transplantation. Study information: The transplants performed in recipients were multivisceral, liver-intestinal, or isolated intestinal. Every recipient had anti-thymocyte globulin induction and 2 to 4 years of tacrolimus plus steroids.

Concerning this clone itself: Its antigen is still unknown.

V lost 7 bases and J lost 7, with 10 bases in between. The CDR3 extends over 11 amino acids. Germline V gene sequence: CDR1 DFQATT, CDR2 SNEGSKA (reference sequence). Study conclusions and caveats: GvH clones surfaced in recipient marrow, some emerging earlier in ileum or blood. Allografts of one patient group, those with graft-donor T cell macrochimerism, had high graft-versus-host to host-versus-graft clonal ratios.

Produced via immunoSEQ multiplex PCR; TCRdb's table is partial and in-frame only. The sample carries more than 65,000 clones, 84% recorded once. The sample consisted of unstimulated CD4+ T cells sorted from spleen or lymph node cells, taken before transplant. This TCR was recovered from a human donor who was the organ donor for an intestinal transplant. V usage is TRBV20-1 and J usage is TRBJ1-4, with D perhaps TRBD1 (5 bases). CDR3 coding DNA: TGCAGTGGAGAAACAGGTGAAAAACTGTTTTTT. Encoded protein: CSGETGEKLFF.